The text below deals with one T cell receptor (beta chain). Profiling relied on immunoSEQ multiplex PCR, and the TCRdb table lists in-frame clones only, not all of them. The sample contains roughly 130,000 clones, 70% to 90% of which appear only once. The data were obtained in a study of radiation and T cells in renal cell carcinoma. This CDR3 is built from 13 residues. The V segment lost 6 bases and the J segment 3 bases; nucleotides outside the gene matches: 5. Germline assignment: CDR1 SGHTA and CDR2 FQGTGA. Time point of the sample: blood 2 weeks post-SBRT. Sample treatment: 15 Gy SBRT to primary tumor, nephrectomy 4 weeks later.

The source material was blood, sampled from a patient whose treatment included radiotherapy and nephrectomy. V and J are TRBV7-3 and TRBJ2-7, with 7 positions matching TRBD2. The TCR was taken from a woman aged 60-70 years with renal cell carcinoma. The CDR3 region has the DNA TGTGCCAGCAGGGGAGCGGGAATCTACGAGCAGTACTTC. Amino acid sequence: CASRGAGIYEQYF.